The next 27 T cell receptor beta chains were all read from a single sample in a study of blood T cell repertoires in COVID-19. Method: immunoSEQ multiplex PCR; TCRdb's copy keeps in-frame clones and lacks some. The repertoire includes around 290,000 clones, about 89% of them detected once, and less than 9.5% sits in the top ten. Sample: peripheral blood. These receptors all stem from a woman in her forties or fifties who had recovered from COVID-19.

The V gene is TRBV4-1, the J gene TRBJ2-7; 9 bases agree with TRBD1. In germline, CDR1 is MGHRA, CDR2 YSYEKL. The CDR3 spans 13 residues. J lost 1 base, V lost 5 bases, and 0 bases had no gene match. The CDR3 is CASSGQGSYEQYF. The CDR3 DNA reads as TGCGCCAGCAGCGGACAGGGGTCCTACGAGCAGTACTTC.

This clone was recorded a few times. This rearrangement joins TRBV28 to TRBJ1-6; no clear D gene. Germline-derived CDR1 and CDR2 are MDHEN and SYDVKM. Between the trimmed V and J ends, which lost 3 bases and 0 bases, there was a span of 6 bases. The CDR3 contains 15 residues. In DNA, the CDR3 is TGTGCCAGCAGTTTTAGGAGCTCCTATAATTCACCCCTCCACTTT. It specifies CASSFRSSYNSPLHF.

The V call is TRBV5-1, the J call TRBJ2-7; possibly TRBD1 for D (6 bases). CDR1 is SGHRS and CDR2 is YFSETQ in the germline V gene. V lost 3 bases and J 5 bases, leaving 15 bases between the germline ends. This CDR3 has 14 amino acids. The CDR3 region has the DNA TGCGCCAGCAGCTCCGGACAGCTTCGGGACGAGCAGTACTTC. This sequence encodes CASSSGQLRDEQYF. The full variable domain, its missing parts supplied by reference TRBV5-1 and TRBJ2-7, is KAGVTQTPRYLIKTRGQQVTLSCSPISGHRSVSWYQQTPGQGLQFLFEYFSETQRNKGNFPGRFSGRQFSNSRSEMNVSTLELGDSALYLCASSSGQLRDEQYFGPGTRLTVT.

The rearrangement links TRBV12-3 or TRBV12-4 to TRBJ1-5; D is undetermined. The CDR3 sequence is 13 residues long. Trimming pared 3 bases from V and 7 bases from J, leaving 10 bases between. CDR3 protein: CASSFRFPQPQHF. Here the CDR3 DNA reads TGTGCCAGCAGTTTCCGGTTCCCCCAGCCCCAGCATTTT.

This chain uses TRBV19 with TRBJ2-7; 8 bases align to TRBD1. The CDR3 is 19 residues long. The V and J ends lost 5 bases and 2 bases, in that order; junction bases with no gene match: 20. Germline CDR1 reads LNHDA; CDR2 reads SQIVND (reference sequence). This CDR3 reads CASSPGRGLGTGHPYEQYF. CDR3 DNA: TGTGCCAGTAGTCCAGGTCGTGGTTTGGGGACAGGTCACCCCTACGAGCAGTACTTC.

The genes are TRBV3-1 (or the pseudogene TRBV3-2) and TRBJ2-1, with 7 bases lining up with TRBD1. This CDR3 is built from 16 residues. Germline V gene lookup returns CDR1 LGHDT and CDR2 YNNKEL (reference sequence). Trimming removed 3 bases from V and 3 bases from J; junction bases left unmatched: 8. The DNA for the CDR3 is TGTGCCAGCAGCCAGGGCTCGGGACAGTACTACAATGAGCAGTTCTTC. Protein sequence: CASSQGSGQYYNEQFF.

J is TRBJ2-5 and V is TRBV18; 7 positions match TRBD2. CDR1 KGHSH and CDR2 LQKENI come from the germline V gene. CDR3 length: 18 amino acids. V lost 2 bases, J lost 2 bases, and 14 bases stayed unmatched. This chain's CDR3 is CASSPGGRTRRAQETQYF. CDR3 DNA: TGTGCCAGCTCACCAGGAGGTCGGACTAGAAGGGCGCAAGAGACCCAGTACTTC.

The rearrangement joins TRBV20-1 to TRBJ2-5; D is perhaps TRBD1 (5 bases). Trimming cost V 3 bases and J 1 base, with 12 bases left between them. Germline V gene lookup returns CDR1 DFQATT and CDR2 SNEGSKA (reference sequence). CDR3 length equals 14 residues. This chain's CDR3 is CSASRGRIQETQYF. CDR3 DNA sequence: TGCAGTGCTAGTAGGGGCCGGATCCAAGAGACCCAGTACTTC.

The V call is TRBV6-1, the J call TRBJ2-2; D possibly corresponds to TRBD2 (7 bases). Trimming took 8 bases from V and 6 from J, leaving 19 bases between them. This CDR3 has 15 residues. CDR1 MNHNS and CDR2 SASEGT come from the germline V gene. The CDR3 DNA reads TGTGCCAGCGCTAGGACGGGGGGCACCCCCGGGGAGCTGTTTTTT. Translation: CASARTGGTPGELFF.

Regarding this clone: A junction end diverges from the germline sequence, so it may reflect a read error. This chain links TRBV6-1 with TRBJ1-3; 8 positions agree with TRBD1. The CDR3 consists of 15 residues. Germline V CDR1 and CDR2: MNHNS, SASEGT. CDR3 DNA sequence: TGTGCCAGCGGTGAAAACAGGGGGGCTGGAAACACCATATATTTT. This codes for CASGENRGAGNTIYF.

This chain joins TRBV2 and TRBJ2-1; 8 bases are a match to TRBD2. Germline-derived CDR1 and CDR2 are SNHLY and FYNNEI. V trimming: 6 bases; J trimming: 1 base; junction bases outside the gene matches: 5. This CDR3 is 15 amino acids long. CDR3 amino acids: CASRDTSGSYNEQFF. The CDR3 DNA reads as TGTGCCAGCAGGGATACTAGCGGTTCCTACAATGAGCAGTTCTTC.

This chain uses TRBV10-3 with TRBJ2-3, with TRBD2 matching 8 bases. CDR1 is ENHRY, CDR2 SYGVKD, per germline. Unmatched junction bases numbered 8, after V lost 5 bases and J lost 1 base. This CDR3 is 16 amino acids long. The CDR3 nucleotides read TGTGCCATCAGTCCGGGGGGGCGGGACGGCACAGATACGCAGTATTTT. Its protein is CAISPGGRDGTDTQYF.

This rearrangement joins TRBV25-1 to TRBJ2-5; D might be TRBD2 (5 bases). CDR1 is MGHDK, CDR2 SYGVNS, per germline. V dropped 1 base and J dropped 9 bases, with 9 bases sitting between them. The CDR3 totals 12 residues. CDR3: CASSEFPGAQYF. Written as DNA, the CDR3 is TGTGCCAGCAGTGAATTCCCCGGGGCCCAGTACTTC. The complete variable domain, with remaining parts taken from reference TRBV25-1 and TRBJ2-5, reads EADIYQTPRYLVIGTGKKITLECSQTMGHDKMYWYQQDPGMELHLIHYSYGVNSTEKGDLSSESTVSRIRTEHFPLTLESARPSHTSQYLCASSEFPGAQYFGPGTRLLVL.

This chain uses TRBV28 with TRBJ1-2; TRBD1 aligns across 8 bases. The trim removed 5 bases at V and 0 bases at J, leaving 8 bases unmatched. The V gene's germline CDR1 is MDHEN and CDR2 SYDVKM. The CDR3 is 16 amino acids. The CDR3 DNA reads TGTGCCAGCAGTCAACCACAGGGGGTCGCTAACTATGGCTACACCTTC. Its translation: CASSQPQGVANYGYTF.

The chain recombines TRBV19 with TRBJ1-1; tentatively, D is TRBD1 (5 bases). The CDR3 loop spans 15 amino acids. The V gene lost 2 bases and the J gene lost 3 bases, with 13 bases spanning the gap. Germline CDR1 and CDR2: LNHDA and SQIVND (reference sequence). CDR3 coding DNA: TGTGCCAGTAGTATAACTTTGGGGGGACACACTGAAGCTTTCTTT. Translating it yields CASSITLGGHTEAFF.

In this sample, this clone turned up once. V and J are TRBV4-3 and TRBJ1-2; TRBD1 aligns across 9 bases. V shed 1 base, J shed 4 bases, and the junction held 1 base outside the gene matches. The CDR3 is 14 amino acids. Germline assignment: CDR1 LGHNA and CDR2 YSLEER. This chain's CDR3 is CASSQGTGAYGYTF. The CDR3, as DNA: TGCGCCAGCAGCCAAGGGACAGGGGCCTATGGCTACACCTTC.

This clone was counted once. V and J are TRBV6-2 or TRBV6-3 and TRBJ2-5; TRBD2 matches at 7 bases. The CDR3 runs to 14 residues. Looked up from germline, CDR1 is MNHEY and CDR2 is SVGEGT. J lost 5 bases, V lost 6 bases, and 9 bases had no gene match. The CDR3 DNA reads as TGTGCCAGCAGCTCATACGGGGGGACGGAGACCCAGTACTTC. Translation gives CASSSYGGTETQYF.

This sequence joins TRBV6-5 and TRBJ1-3; D might be TRBD1 (6 bases). The V gene lost 5 bases and the J gene lost 2 bases, with 13 bases spanning the gap. Per germline, CDR1 MNHEY and CDR2 SVGAGI. This CDR3 region has 15 residues. The CDR3 DNA reads as TGTGCCAGCAGTAGGGGGACATGGACTGGAAACACCATATATTTT. This codes for CASSRGTWTGNTIYF.

The V gene is TRBV2, the J gene TRBJ2-5, with D perhaps matching TRBD1 (6 bases). The V end lost 4 bases, the J end lost 5 bases, and 11 bases lay between the germline ends. This CDR3 comprises 13 residues. Germline loops: CDR1 SNHLY, CDR2 FYNNEI. Here the CDR3 DNA reads TGTGCCAGCAGTGTACAGGGACGGGAGACCCAGTACTTC. This sequence encodes CASSVQGRETQYF.

The V and J genes are TRBV5-6 and TRBJ1-6; 10 bases are a match to TRBD1. The CDR3 contains 19 residues. V was clipped by 4 bases and J by 0 bases; unmatched bases: 10. Germline lookup yields CDR1 SGHDT and CDR2 YYEEEE. The DNA of the CDR3 is TGTGCCAGCAGCCGTTTGACAGGGGGCGCGAGCTCCTATAATTCACCCCTCCACTTT. Residues: CASSRLTGGASSYNSPLHF.

The rearrangement joins TRBV28 to TRBJ2-2; D uncertain. V lost 4 bases and J lost 3, with 12 bases in between. CDR1 and CDR2 from the germline V gene are MDHEN and SYDVKM. The CDR3 extends over 15 amino acids. CDR3 nucleotide sequence: TGTGCCAGCAGTTCCCCAGCCGCGGACACCGGGGAGCTGTTTTTT. Translating it yields CASSSPAADTGELFF.

This clone showed up just a few times. The V gene is TRBV7-8, the J gene TRBJ1-5; the match to TRBD1 covers 7 bases. Trimming took 6 bases from V and 2 from J; bases not matched to a gene: 4. The CDR3 totals 14 residues. Germline V gene data show CDR1 as SGHVS and CDR2 as FQNEAQ. CDR3 DNA: TGTGCCAGCAGGACAGGGTGGCGCAATCAGCCCCAGCATTTT. Protein: CASRTGWRNQPQHF.

The V call is TRBV28, the J call TRBJ1-5, with D maybe TRBD1 (6 bases). The CDR3 covers 14 residues. Germline V gene lookup returns CDR1 MDHEN and CDR2 SYDVKM. V was pared by 3 bases and J by 7 bases, with 13 bases between. DNA of the CDR3: TGTGCCAGCAGTTTTCACAGGGAAGCACAGCCCCAGCATTTT. It yields the protein CASSFHREAQPQHF. Filled out from reference TRBV28 and TRBJ1-5, the complete variable domain reads DVKVTQSSRYLVKRTGEKVFLECVQDMDHENMFWYRQDPGLGLRLIYFSYDVKMKEKGDIPEGYSVSREKKERFSLILESASTNQTSMYLCASSFHREAQPQHFGDGTRLSIL.

The CDR3 spells CASSHAQSYVGDTQYF. The CDR3, as DNA: TGTGCCAGCAGCCACGCCCAGTCATACGTTGGAGATACGCAGTATTTT. The chain is built from TRBV27 and TRBJ2-3; D call uncertain. Germline assignment: CDR1 MNHEY and CDR2 SMNVEV (reference sequence). V was cut by 6 bases and J by 5 bases, with 21 bases left in between. This CDR3 spans 16 amino acids.

The chain links TRBV28 to TRBJ2-5; the match to TRBD2 covers 8 bases. This CDR3 spans 15 amino acids. Losses at the gene ends were 5 bases for V and 1 base for J; bases not matched to a gene: 6. Germline V CDR1 and CDR2: MDHEN, SYDVKM. In DNA form, the CDR3 reads TGTGCCAGCAGTCCGAGCGGGGGCCCCCAAGAGACCCAGTACTTC. It yields the protein CASSPSGGPQETQYF. The full variable domain, completed using reference TRBV28 and TRBJ2-5, is DVKVTQSSRYLVKRTGEKVFLECVQDMDHENMFWYRQDPGLGLRLIYFSYDVKMKEKGDIPEGYSVSREKKERFSLILESASTNQTSMYLCASSPSGGPQETQYFGPGTRLLVL.

V gene TRBV15 combines with J gene TRBJ1-2; D unclear. The CDR3 totals 15 residues. Trimming took 2 bases from V and 2 from J, leaving 12 bases between them. Germline CDR1 reads LNHNV; CDR2 reads YYDKDF (reference sequence). This CDR3 reads CATSRSQDGNYGYTF. Here the CDR3 DNA reads TGTGCCACCAGCAGAAGTCAGGATGGAAACTATGGCTACACCTTC.

The J gene is TRBJ2-5, the V gene TRBV5-5, with a weak D call TRBD2 (5 bases). The CDR3 extends over 13 amino acids. V was trimmed by 7 bases and J by 5 bases, leaving 15 bases between them. Germline CDR1 SGHKS, CDR2 YYEKEE (reference sequence). CDR3 nucleotide sequence: TGTGCCAGCCGGTACGGGGTCGGGGAGACCCAGTACTTC. Translation gives CASRYGVGETQYF.